Listed here are 26 T cell receptor beta chains from one sample, sequenced in a study of blood T cell repertoires in COVID-19. Sequenced by immunoSEQ multiplex PCR; TCRdb stores in-frame clones only, minus some. The sample holds 490,000 or so clones, approximately 90% seen once. The source material was PBMCs or T cells enriched from blood (not recorded which). Source of these receptors: a woman aged 60 to 75 who had recovered from COVID-19.

This chain joins TRBV11-3 and TRBJ2-7; D remains unclear. Trimming took off 5 bases at V and 7 bases at J, with 9 bases between the two ends. The CDR3 sequence is 11 residues long. CDR1 is SGHNT, CDR2 YENEEA, per germline. The chain's CDR3 is CASSKAGEQYF. CDR3 sequence (DNA): TGTGCCAGCAGCAAAGCAGGAGAGCAGTACTTC.

DNA for the CDR3: TGTGCCAGCAGCCAAGGGCGGGAATCCTACAATGAGCAGTTCTTC. As protein: CASSQGRESYNEQFF. The rearrangement links TRBV4-2 to TRBJ2-1; perhaps TRBD2 as D (6 bases). Trimming stripped 1 base from V and 1 base from J, with 8 bases between. This CDR3 spans 15 amino acids. The V gene's germline CDR1 is LGHNA and CDR2 YNFKEQ.

V is TRBV7-9 and J is TRBJ1-2; 7 bases line up with TRBD1. Germline CDR1 and CDR2: SEHNR and FQNEAQ (reference sequence). Trimming cost V 5 bases and J 4 bases; bases outside gene matches: 19. The CDR3 is 18 residues long. The CDR3 here is CASSLLSETGIFSYGYTF. The CDR3, as DNA: TGTGCCAGCAGCCTCCTTTCGGAGACAGGGATTTTCTCCTATGGCTACACCTTC. The whole variable domain, filled in from reference TRBV7-9 and TRBJ1-2, reads DTGVSQNPRHKITKRGQNVTFRCDPISEHNRLYWYRQTLGQGPEFLTYFQNEAQLEKSRLLSDRFSAERPKGSFSTLEIQRTEQGDSAMYLCASSLLSETGIFSYGYTFGSGTRLTVV.

The rearrangement joins TRBV5-1 to TRBJ1-1; 7 bases line up with TRBD1. V was clipped by 5 bases and J by 6 bases; unmatched bases: 1. Germline V gives CDR1 SGHRS, CDR2 YFSETQ. The CDR3 covers 11 residues. CDR3 sequence: CASSQGAEAFF. In DNA form, the CDR3 reads TGCGCCAGCAGTCAGGGGGCTGAAGCTTTCTTT. The variable domain in full, with the rest retrieved from reference TRBV5-1 and TRBJ1-1, is KAGVTQTPRYLIKTRGQQVTLSCSPISGHRSVSWYQQTPGQGLQFLFEYFSETQRNKGNFPGRFSGRQFSNSRSEMNVSTLELGDSALYLCASSQGAEAFFGQGTRLTVV.

The chain recombines TRBV29-1 with TRBJ1-2; TRBD1 aligns across 7 bases. The germline gives CDR1 SQVTM, CDR2 ANQGSEA. Trimming took 6 bases from V and 5 from J; bases not matched to a gene: 9. The CDR3 has 13 amino acids. CDR3 nucleotide sequence: TGCAGCGTACCGGGACAGACGAGTTATGGCTACACCTTC. Its protein product is CSVPGQTSYGYTF.

This clone was picked up a small number of times. CDR3 DNA sequence: TGTGCCAGCAGGTCCGGGACAGGGGGGGGCTATGGCTACACCTTC. Its translation is CASRSGTGGGYGYTF. This rearrangement joins TRBV7-2 to TRBJ1-2, with 11 bases fitting TRBD1. V trimming: 6 bases; J trimming: 4 bases; junction bases outside the gene matches: 7. Germline CDR1 and CDR2: SGHTA and FQGNSA. CDR3 length: 15 residues.

The chain combines TRBV12-3 or TRBV12-4 with TRBJ2-1; D ambiguous. With 4 bases removed from V and 0 bases from J, the gap between germline ends came to 4 bases. The CDR3 is made up of 13 amino acids. CDR3 bases: TGTGCCAGCAGTTCCAGCTCCTACAATGAGCAGTTCTTC. Its translation: CASSSSSYNEQFF.

This chain joins TRBV7-2 and TRBJ1-1, with 12 bases that match TRBD1. The trim removed 5 bases at V and 7 bases at J, leaving 5 bases unmatched. Germline assignment: CDR1 SGHTA and CDR2 FQGNSA. The CDR3 has 14 amino acids. The CDR3 nucleotides read TGTGCCAGCAGCCCGGGACAGGGGGCAGGTGAAGCTTTCTTT. Its translation: CASSPGQGAGEAFF.

This sequence joins TRBV27 and TRBJ1-2; TRBD1 might be the D (5 bases). Germline CDR1 and CDR2: MNHEY and SMNVEV (reference sequence). V dropped 6 bases and J dropped 3 bases, with 14 bases sitting between them. The CDR3 covers 14 residues. The CDR3 loop reads CASSRNTGDYGYTF. CDR3 sequence (DNA): TGTGCCAGCAGCCGAAACACAGGCGACTATGGCTACACCTTC.

The J gene is TRBJ1-5, the V gene TRBV2; perhaps TRBD1 as D (5 bases). The V gene's germline CDR1 is SNHLY and CDR2 FYNNEI. The CDR3 runs 16 residues. The V and J ends lost 4 bases and 2 bases respectively, with 15 bases between them. Here the CDR3 reads CASSAGLLPGNQPQHF. The CDR3 bases are TGTGCCAGCAGTGCGGGACTCCTACCAGGCAATCAGCCCCAGCATTTT.

This rearrangement joins TRBV4-1 to TRBJ2-1, with 12 bases matching TRBD2. CDR1 is MGHRA, CDR2 YSYEKL, per germline. The J segment lost 5 bases and the V segment lost 0 bases, leaving 2 bases of the junction unmatched. The CDR3 is 16 amino acids. Here the CDR3 reads CASSQDLAGGNNEQFF. The CDR3 DNA is TGCGCCAGCAGCCAAGATCTAGCGGGGGGGAACAATGAGCAGTTCTTC.

V usage is TRBV19 and J usage is TRBJ1-2; D gene unclear. Trimming took off 2 bases at V and 4 bases at J, with 8 bases between the two ends. This CDR3 has 13 residues. Per germline, CDR1 LNHDA and CDR2 SQIVND (reference sequence). The CDR3 coding sequence is TGTGCCAGTAGTATAAGAACTGTCTATGGCTACACCTTC. Protein: CASSIRTVYGYTF.

The genes are TRBV3-1 (or the pseudogene TRBV3-2) and TRBJ1-2; the match to TRBD1 covers 8 bases. This CDR3 region has 14 residues. V lost 1 base and J lost 8; bases outside the gene matches: 6. Germline V lookup: CDR1 LGHDT, CDR2 YNNKEL (reference sequence). CDR3 loop: CASSQGGRGRGYTF. The CDR3 DNA reads as TGTGCCAGCAGCCAAGGCGGCAGGGGGCGAGGCTACACCTTC.

The J gene is TRBJ2-1, the V gene TRBV5-1; D unresolved. Trimming took off 1 base at V and 8 bases at J, with 10 bases between the two ends. CDR1 is SGHRS, CDR2 YFSETQ, per germline. The CDR3 totals 13 residues. The CDR3 DNA sequence: TGCGCCAGCAGCTTGCCGCCAGTGGATGAGCAGTTCTTC. It translates to CASSLPPVDEQFF.

The chain joins TRBV5-1 to TRBJ1-1; D gene unclear. Per the germline V gene, CDR1 is SGHRS and CDR2 is YFSETQ. The V end lost 7 bases, the J end lost 1 base, and 5 bases lay between the germline ends. This CDR3 spans 11 amino acids. CDR3 residues: CASRGNTEAFF. In nucleotides, the CDR3 is TGCGCCAGCCGAGGGAACACTGAAGCTTTCTTT.

Notes on this clone: The same CDR3 can be traced to other DNA sequences in this sample. V is TRBV5-1 and J is TRBJ1-3; 9 nucleotides align to TRBD1. Germline V lookup: CDR1 SGHRS, CDR2 YFSETQ. The CDR3 has 15 amino acids. J gave up 2 bases and V 2 bases, and 2 bases lay outside the gene matches. CDR3 coding DNA: TGCGCCAGCAGCTTACAGGGGGCGACTGGAAACACCATATATTTT. Translated, it gives CASSLQGATGNTIYF.

The CDR3 nucleotides are TGTGCCAGCAGCCAAGGTTTGCCAGCTAACTATGGCTACACCTTC. It encodes CASSQGLPANYGYTF. The V and J genes are TRBV3-1 (or the pseudogene TRBV3-2) and TRBJ1-2; D remains unclear. CDR3 length: 15 amino acids. CDR1 LGHDT and CDR2 YNNKEL come from the germline V gene (reference sequence). V lost 1 base and J lost 0, with 9 bases in between.

The CDR3 sequence is CASRYRRSIRGQNYGYTF. The CDR3 nucleotides read TGTGCCAGCAGGTATAGAAGGTCGATTCGGGGACAGAACTATGGCTACACCTTC. The chain carries TRBV21-1 and TRBJ1-2; the D call in the table, TRBD1, was not verified against the DNA. TRBV21-1 counts as a pseudogene. This CDR3 has 18 residues.

As for this clone: One end of the junction is discordant with germline, which a read error may explain. The V and J genes are TRBV12-3 or TRBV12-4 and TRBJ1-3, with a tentative D call TRBD1 (6 bases). The CDR3 covers 12 residues. The CDR3 loop is CASSVGTGPRIF. In nucleotides, the CDR3 is TGTGCCAGCAGCGTCGGCACAGGGCCTCGTATTTTT.

As regards this clone: Other DNA sequences in this specimen translate into the identical CDR3. The genes are TRBV3-1 (or the pseudogene TRBV3-2) and TRBJ2-3; 7 nucleotides match TRBD2. Germline V lookup: CDR1 LGHDT, CDR2 YNNKEL (reference sequence). V lost 4 bases and J lost 3; bases outside the gene matches: 1. CDR3 length: 13 residues. This CDR3 is CASSREGTDTQYF. DNA of the CDR3: TGTGCCAGCAGCCGGGAGGGTACAGATACGCAGTATTTT.

J is TRBJ2-2 and V is TRBV14; D uncertain. Germline CDR1 is SGHDN and CDR2 is FVKESK. Trimming removed 3 bases from V and 7 bases from J, with 3 bases in between. The CDR3 spans 11 residues. This CDR3 is CASSHIGELFF. The CDR3 bases are TGTGCCAGCAGCCATATCGGGGAGCTGTTTTTT.

Of note for this clone: Other DNA sequences in the sample encode the same CDR3. The J gene is TRBJ1-5, the V gene TRBV3-1 (or the pseudogene TRBV3-2); weak D call: TRBD1 (5 bases). Trimming took 3 bases from V and 7 from J, leaving 7 bases between them. CDR3 length: 12 residues. The germline V gene encodes CDR1 LGHDT and CDR2 YNNKEL (reference sequence). The CDR3 DNA is TGTGCCAGCAGCCAGGGGGGACAGCCCCAGCATTTT. Encoded protein: CASSQGGQPQHF.

The V gene is TRBV29-1, the J gene TRBJ1-1; 8 nucleotides line up with TRBD1. CDR1 is SQVTM, CDR2 ANQGSEA, per germline. The CDR3 has 13 residues. Trimming cost V 6 bases and J 7 bases; bases outside gene matches: 10. The CDR3 DNA follows: TGCAGCGTGGCCTGGGCAGGGGGCGATGAAGCTTTCTTT. It encodes CSVAWAGGDEAFF.

The chain links TRBV27 to TRBJ1-5; TRBD1 matches 9 bases. The CDR3 is made up of 17 amino acids. With V trimmed by 4 bases and J by 1 base, 8 bases remained unmatched. Germline V gene sequence: CDR1 MNHEY, CDR2 SMNVEV (reference sequence). CDR3 sequence: CASSSYYRGRSNQPQHF. CDR3 nucleotides: TGTGCCAGCAGTTCCTACTACAGGGGGCGAAGCAATCAGCCCCAGCATTTT.

The chain carries TRBV5-1 and TRBJ1-1; 7 nucleotides match TRBD1. The CDR3 consists of 12 residues. Germline V lookup: CDR1 SGHRS, CDR2 YFSETQ. V lost 4 bases, J lost 10 bases, and 7 bases stayed unmatched. The CDR3 nucleotides read TGCGCCAGCAGCGTCGACAGGGTCGGAGCTTTCTTT. This gives the protein CASSVDRVGAFF.

This clone was detected a few times. This chain joins TRBV9 and TRBJ2-3, with D possibly TRBD2 on 5 matching bases. This CDR3 has 15 residues. V was trimmed by 6 bases and J by 0 bases, leaving 14 bases between them. Germline V CDR1 and CDR2: SGDLS, YYNGEE. CDR3 DNA: TGTGCCAGCACGTCGGGTAGCGCTAGCACAGATACGCAGTATTTT. This codes for CASTSGSASTDTQYF.